The 8 T cell receptor beta chains presented below share a single source sample, sequenced in a study of shared clonotypes between healthy human individuals (dated by TCRdb to the early 2020s). CD8 naive samples were obtained by positive selection for CCR7 among CD45RO-negative cells, yielding a CD45RA+CCR7+ population from which TemRA cells were excluded. Library creation used the immunoSEQ multiplex PCR assay. TCRdb took this table from immuneACCESS and kept in-frame rearrangements with V and J called. Such tables lack part of the clones; where checked against another copy, unresolved V genes explain under half of the gap, and the rest is unexplained. The sample records approximately 2,000,000 clones, just over 90% of which are singletons. About 1.6% of the sample belongs to the ten largest clones. The source material was naive CD8+ T cells from PBMCs. The intended sense of this specimen's cell subset or site label: CD45RA+CCR7+. The source of these receptors is a man aged 18 to 29 in good health. Some clones in this sample may be carry-over from other donors' samples.

The V call is TRBV28, the J call TRBJ2-7; D gene unclear. V lost 1 base, J lost 2 bases, and 9 bases lay in between. The CDR3 sequence is 14 residues long. Germline V lookup: CDR1 MDHEN, CDR2 SYDVKM. The CDR3 DNA sequence: TGTGCCAGCAGTTTATCTCCACTGGCCTACGAGCAGTACTTC. It is translated as CASSLSPLAYEQYF.

CDR3 amino acids: CASSFFRAAMGEQFF. The CDR3 nucleotides are TGTGCCAGCAGCTTCTTCAGGGCGGCGATGGGTGAGCAGTTCTTC. The genes are TRBV7-3 and TRBJ2-1; TRBD1 might be the D (5 bases). The CDR3 runs to 15 residues. Germline CDR1 reads SGHTA; CDR2 reads FQGTGA. The V gene lost 3 bases and the J gene lost 9 bases, with 18 bases spanning the gap.

The V and J genes are TRBV5-8 and TRBJ2-2, with 8 bases fitting TRBD2. V lost 4 bases and J lost 8; bases outside the gene matches: 7. This CDR3 region has 14 residues. The germline gives CDR1 SGHTS, CDR2 YDEGEE. The CDR3, as DNA: TGTGCCAGCAGCCCGCGGACTAGCACGGGGGAGCTGTTTTTT. Protein product: CASSPRTSTGELFF. Together with reference TRBV5-8 and TRBJ2-2, the CDR3 gives the full variable domain: EAGVTQSPTHLIKTRGQQATLRCSPISGHTSVYWYQQALGLGLQFLLWYDEGEERNRGNFPPRFSGRQFPNYSSELNVNALELEDSALYLCASSPRTSTGELFFGEGSRLTVL.

V and J are TRBV9 and TRBJ2-7; no clear D. The V gene's germline CDR1 is SGDLS and CDR2 YYNGEE. This CDR3 is built from 15 residues. V lost 4 bases and J lost 2, with 16 bases in between. The CDR3 DNA follows: TGTGCCAGCAGCCCCTCCCCGGGTCTCACCTACGAGCAGTACTTC. It encodes CASSPSPGLTYEQYF.

The chain has TRBV27 and TRBJ1-2, with TRBD1 as a possible D gene (6 bases). The germline V gene has CDR1 MNHEY and CDR2 SMNVEV (reference sequence). V was cut by 3 bases and J by 4 bases, with 12 bases left in between. The CDR3 runs 14 residues. CDR3: CASSLGAGAYGYTF. DNA of the CDR3: TGTGCCAGCAGTTTGGGAGCAGGGGCCTATGGCTACACCTTC.

The J gene is TRBJ1-2, the V gene TRBV27; D is possibly TRBD1 (5 bases). The CDR3 spans 17 residues. V lost 5 bases and J 2 bases, leaving 21 bases between the germline ends. Germline V gene lookup returns CDR1 MNHEY and CDR2 SMNVEV (reference sequence). CDR3 in amino acids: CASSPRTPMGSNYGYTF. CDR3 DNA sequence: TGTGCCAGCAGTCCCAGGACACCAATGGGGTCAAACTATGGCTACACCTTC.

V and J are TRBV10-3 and TRBJ1-6; D unclear. Trimming left V 11 bases short and J 0 bases short, with 11 bases between. Per germline, CDR1 ENHRY and CDR2 SYGVKD. There are 14 residues in the CDR3. The CDR3 reads CAAGPSSYNSPLHF. In nucleotides, the CDR3 is TGTGCCGCCGGACCTAGCTCCTATAATTCACCCCTCCACTTT.

This chain connects TRBV27 to TRBJ2-7, with 9 bases fitting TRBD1. CDR1 MNHEY and CDR2 SMNVEV come from the germline V gene (reference sequence). This CDR3 has 14 residues. J was trimmed by 4 bases and V by 7 bases; bases with no gene match: 8. CDR3 bases: TGTGCCAGCAAGTTATACAGGGGGCTGTACGAGCAGTACTTC. Translating gives CASKLYRGLYEQYF.